This T cell receptor beta chain derives from a study of siplizumab effects on memory and regulatory T cells. Per sample, approximately 10^5 TCR templates underwent assay. This table comes from immunoSEQ multiplex PCR, and its TCRdb copy is limited to in-frame clones, with some not included. Of roughly 100,000 clones listed, roughly 90% are singletons. The CDR3 spans 15 residues. Trimming took 7 bases from V and 7 from J, leaving 20 bases between them. Germline V CDR1 and CDR2: MDHEN, SYDVKM. The table lists this clone with a few counts. This TCR came from a human donor in good health. The rearrangement uses TRBV28 and TRBJ2-1; TRBD2 might be the D (5 bases). Sequenced input: CD4+ T cells sorted from blood. The chain's CDR3 is CASITRALQRNEQFF. The CDR3 coding sequence is TGTGCCAGCATTACGAGGGCACTTCAGCGGAATGAGCAGTTCTTC.